The 12 T cell receptor beta chains in this list originate from one sample, sequenced in a study of shared clonotypes between healthy human individuals (dated by TCRdb to the early 2020s). Library method: the immunoSEQ multiplex PCR assay. In TCRdb, the immuneACCESS table is reduced to in-frame sequences with V and J assigned. These tables do not hold every clone; where another copy was compared, an unresolved V gene accounts for under half, and the others remain unexplained. This sample lists 2,500,000 or so clones; roughly 92% were detected once. Of the sample, around 0.14% is held by the ten largest clones. Specimen: naive CD4+ T cells sorted from blood. The sample's cell subset or site label, decoded: CD45RA+ positively selected. The source is a man aged 18 to 29 in good health.

The rearrangement links TRBV18 to TRBJ2-3; D is uncertain. CDR1 and CDR2 from the germline V gene are KGHSH and LQKENI. This CDR3 contains 15 residues. The V gene lost 2 bases and the J gene lost 4 bases, with 13 bases spanning the gap. DNA for the CDR3: TGTGCCAGCTCACCAATGATCGGTGCCCCAGATACGCAGTATTTT. Translated, it gives CASSPMIGAPDTQYF.

This sequence joins TRBV5-4 and TRBJ2-5; 8 bases are a match to TRBD2. Germline assignment: CDR1 SGHNT and CDR2 YYREEE (reference sequence). This CDR3 is built from 15 residues. Unmatched junction bases numbered 6, after V lost 1 base and J lost 4 bases. CDR3 loop: CASSLTGTSGETQYF. CDR3 nucleotide sequence: TGTGCCAGCAGCTTGACGGGGACTAGTGGAGAGACCCAGTACTTC.

This clone was seen once. The rearrangement uses TRBV29-1 and TRBJ1-5; D is possibly TRBD1 (5 bases). Germline V gene lookup returns CDR1 SQVTM and CDR2 ANQGSEA. With 6 bases removed from V and 7 bases from J, the gap between germline ends came to 22 bases. The CDR3 covers 15 residues. The CDR3 region is CSVTSGGAEGQPQHF. The DNA for the CDR3 is TGCAGCGTAACCTCCGGTGGGGCGGAGGGGCAGCCCCAGCATTTT.

The rearrangement links TRBV5-4 to TRBJ2-6; D remains unclear. Germline CDR1 reads SGHNT; CDR2 reads YYREEE (reference sequence). Trimming took 1 base from V and 0 from J, leaving 5 bases between them. The CDR3 is made up of 15 amino acids. The CDR3 reads CASSLPPSGANVLTF. The CDR3 bases are TGTGCCAGCAGCTTGCCTCCCTCTGGGGCCAACGTCCTGACTTTC. The full variable domain, with the rest looked up from reference TRBV5-4 and TRBJ2-6, is ETGVTQSPTHLIKTRGQQVTLRCSSQSGHNTVSWYQQALGQGPQFIFQYYREEENGRGNFPPRFSGLQFPNYSSELNVNALELDDSALYLCASSLPPSGANVLTFGAGSRLTVL.

To note about this clone: Within the sample, other DNA sequences also encode this same CDR3. The chain links TRBV5-4 to TRBJ2-7; 9 nucleotides line up with TRBD1. CDR3 length equals 14 residues. Germline-derived CDR1 and CDR2 are SGHNT and YYREEE (reference sequence). V gave up 3 bases and J gave up 3 bases; unmatched junction bases: 4. CDR3 region: CASSSRTGDYEQYF. The CDR3 DNA is TGTGCCAGCAGCTCCAGGACAGGGGACTACGAGCAGTACTTC.

The chain carries TRBV19 and TRBJ1-6, with D possibly TRBD1 on 5 matching bases. V shed 3 bases and J shed 7 bases, with 19 bases lying between them. Germline CDR1 LNHDA, CDR2 SQIVND (reference sequence). The CDR3 has 17 amino acids. CDR3 DNA: TGTGCCAGTAGTATTGAGGGGAGTTCCGCTTTAAATTCACCCCTCCACTTT. It translates to CASSIEGSSALNSPLHF.

The chain is built from TRBV5-4 and TRBJ1-3; D not resolved. This CDR3 contains 18 residues. Per the germline V gene, CDR1 is SGHNT and CDR2 is YYREEE (reference sequence). Trimming left V 0 bases short and J 8 bases short, with 24 bases between. The CDR3 protein is CASSLDSGAPLTGDTIYF. CDR3 bases: TGTGCCAGCAGCTTGGACAGCGGTGCTCCCCTCACGGGCGACACCATATATTTT.

The chain has TRBV28 and TRBJ2-3; perhaps TRBD1 as D (6 bases). CDR1 and CDR2 (germline): MDHEN, SYDVKM. Trimming pared 6 bases from V and 0 bases from J, leaving 16 bases between. This CDR3 is 16 amino acids long. CDR3 protein: CASSPPPQGSTDTQYF. CDR3 nucleotide sequence: TGTGCCAGCAGCCCCCCACCGCAGGGGAGCACAGATACGCAGTATTTT.

This clone was observed a single time. The chain is built from TRBV7-9 and TRBJ2-4; D is tentatively TRBD1 or TRBD2 (6 bases each). CDR1 is SEHNR and CDR2 is FQNEAQ in the germline V gene (reference sequence). The V and J ends lost 4 bases and 6 bases respectively, with 13 bases between them. The length of the CDR3 is 14 residues. CDR3 region: CASSSGPGANIQYF. Written as DNA, the CDR3 is TGTGCCAGCAGCTCTGGACCGGGGGCAAACATTCAGTACTTC.

This clone was seen a handful of times. The gene calls are TRBV5-1 and TRBJ1-5, with D tentatively TRBD1 (6 bases). Germline values: CDR1 SGHRS, CDR2 YFSETQ. This CDR3 has 15 residues. V lost 5 bases and J 5 bases, leaving 17 bases between the germline ends. In DNA, the CDR3 is TGCGCCAGCAGTCCCGAGGGAGGGGGGTATCAGCCCCAGCATTTT. Protein product: CASSPEGGGYQPQHF.

V and J are TRBV19 and TRBJ2-2; D ambiguous. The V end was cut by 3 bases, the J end by 2 bases, with 4 bases between. Looked up from germline, CDR1 is LNHDA and CDR2 is SQIVND (reference sequence). This CDR3 comprises 13 residues. CDR3: CASSMFNTGELFF. CDR3 nucleotide sequence: TGTGCCAGTAGTATGTTCAACACCGGGGAGCTGTTTTTT.

The gene calls are TRBV7-2 and TRBJ1-4; TRBD1 aligns across 8 bases. This CDR3 is built from 15 residues. CDR1 SGHTA and CDR2 FQGNSA come from the germline V gene. J was trimmed by 5 bases and V by 5 bases; bases with no gene match: 7. The CDR3 DNA sequence: TGTGCCAGCAGCCCGAGGACAGGGTTAAATGAAAAACTGTTTTTT. Its protein product is CASSPRTGLNEKLFF.